Below, one T cell receptor (beta chain) is given with its context. Its antigen is not identified. One end of the junction is discordant with germline, which a read error may explain. These data are taken from a study of blood T cells in healthy people across ages. General observations from the study: The unknown donor CMV status may have confounded expanded clonotype changes.

In germline, CDR1 is SNHLY, CDR2 FYNNEI. The CDR3 has 10 amino acids. Primers used in a second PCR of roughly 6 to 12 cycles were a sample-barcoded 5' primer and a J-beta primer mix. TCRdb itself ran the 5' RACE reads through MiXCR, one entry per CDR3 protein. The top ten hold 9.4% of the sample, which has hundreds of thousands of distinct CDR3 sequences, around 25% seen once. The sample also formed part of further work on T cells of mothers and their children. That paper states: Material was donated by three healthy Caucasian mothers and their six children. Relative to unrelated pairs, biologically related mother-child dyads exhibited marginally greater, non-significant overlap.

Sequencing was performed on blood. The chain combines TRBV2 with TRBJ2-3; perhaps TRBD1 as D (6 bases). This receptor was taken from a boy aged 5-17 years in good health. The CDR3 bases are TGTGCCAGCAGACCCACCGGGACACGCTTT. Translated: CASRPTGTRF.